The 20 T cell receptor beta chains given below trace back to one sample, sequenced in a study of cytomegalovirus exposure and HLA in healthy donors. Profiled with immunoSEQ multiplex PCR; TCRdb holds only in-frame clones, not every one. The sample includes 100,000 to 120,000 clones, about 85% of them seen just once. Sequenced input: PBMCs. The source is a woman aged 18-29 years in good health and CMV-seronegative.

J is TRBJ2-3 and V is TRBV11-3, with 12 bases identical to TRBD2. With V trimmed by 5 bases and J by 0 bases, 9 bases remained unmatched. Germline V lookup: CDR1 SGHNT, CDR2 YENEEA. CDR3 length equals 18 residues. As DNA, the CDR3 is TGTGCCAGCAGCGCGGGGACTAGCGGGCACCCTAGCACAGATACGCAGTATTTT. The encoded protein is CASSAGTSGHPSTDTQYF.

V gene TRBV19 combines with J gene TRBJ1-2, with TRBD1 as a possible D gene (5 bases). CDR1 and CDR2 from the germline V gene are LNHDA and SQIVND (reference sequence). V was clipped by 3 bases and J by 9 bases, with 8 bases between them. CDR3 length: 11 amino acids. The CDR3 protein is CASSMDKSYTF. The CDR3 DNA is TGTGCCAGTAGTATGGACAAAAGCTACACCTTC.

This clone was recorded once. CDR3 in DNA: TGTGCCAGTCAACAACTCAGGGGGAACACTGAAGCTTTCTTT. This codes for CASQQLRGNTEAFF. The chain uses TRBV19 and TRBJ1-1, with TRBD1 as a possible D gene (6 bases). V shed 8 bases and J shed 1 base, with 14 bases lying between them. This CDR3 is 14 amino acids long. Germline-derived CDR1 and CDR2 are LNHDA and SQIVND (reference sequence). The full variable domain, with the rest looked up from reference TRBV19 and TRBJ1-1, is DGGITQSPKYLFRKEGQNVTLSCEQNLNHDAMYWYRQDPGQGLRLIYYSQIVNDFQKGDIAEGYSVSREKKESFPLTVTSAQKNPTAFYLCASQQLRGNTEAFFGQGTRLTVV.

The chain combines TRBV2 with TRBJ2-1, with 10 bases aligning to TRBD2. Germline V CDR1 and CDR2: SNHLY, FYNNEI. The CDR3 extends over 15 amino acids. Trimming took 7 bases from V and 11 from J; bases not matched to a gene: 14. The CDR3 region is CASIKGEGSGGQQFF. The CDR3 coding sequence is TGTGCCAGCATCAAGGGGGAAGGTAGCGGGGGGCAGCAGTTCTTC. The full variable domain, its missing parts supplied by reference TRBV2 and TRBJ2-1, is EPEVTQTPSHQVTQMGQEVILRCVPISNHLYFYWYRQILGQKVEFLVSFYNNEISEKSEIFDDQFSVERPDGSNFTLKIRSTKLEDSAMYFCASIKGEGSGGQQFFGPGTRLTVL.

The V and J genes are TRBV28 and TRBJ1-5; D not resolved. The V and J ends lost 6 bases and 7 bases respectively, with 7 bases between them. CDR3 size: 11 residues. The V gene's germline CDR1 is MDHEN and CDR2 SYDVKM. The CDR3 sequence is CASSWAQPQHF. CDR3 DNA: TGTGCCAGCAGCTGGGCCCAGCCCCAGCATTTT.

J is TRBJ1-2 and V is TRBV11-2, with unresolved D. The germline CDR1 and CDR2 sequences are SGHAT and FQNNGV. The CDR3 loop spans 14 amino acids. V was pared by 3 bases and J by 0 bases, with 8 bases between. The CDR3: CASSFEVANYGYTF. DNA of the CDR3: TGTGCCAGCAGCTTCGAGGTAGCTAACTATGGCTACACCTTC.

The chain's CDR3 is CASSRAGTEFYGYTF. The CDR3 DNA is TGTGCCAGCAGCCGAGCCGGGACAGAGTTCTATGGCTACACCTTC. The chain has TRBV7-9 and TRBJ1-2, with 7 bases fitting TRBD1. The length of the CDR3 is 15 residues. CDR1 and CDR2 from the germline V gene are SEHNR and FQNEAQ (reference sequence). Trimming took 5 bases from V and 4 from J; bases not matched to a gene: 10.

The chain links TRBV7-3 to TRBJ1-1, with D possibly matching TRBD1 (5 bases). Germline V gene data show CDR1 as SGHTA and CDR2 as FQGTGA. V was clipped by 5 bases and J by 0 bases, with 19 bases between them. The CDR3 sequence is 17 residues long. The CDR3, as DNA: TGTGCCAGCAGCAAAAACCGGGGGAACCGGGTGAACACTGAAGCTTTCTTT. Its protein product is CASSKNRGNRVNTEAFF.

As DNA, the CDR3 is TGTGCCAGCAGTTTTTTCTCTGGCCTTGATTCACCCCTCCACTTT. Translating gives CASSFFSGLDSPLHF. The chain employs TRBV28 and TRBJ1-6; D remains unclear. CDR3 length: 15 residues. CDR1 and CDR2 (germline): MDHEN, SYDVKM. V was shortened by 3 bases and J by 8 bases, with 14 bases between the two germline ends.

The genes are TRBV25-1 and TRBJ1-6; 7 nucleotides agree with TRBD1. V was clipped by 10 bases and J by 6 bases; unmatched bases: 9. The length of the CDR3 is 14 residues. In germline, CDR1 is MGHDK, CDR2 SYGVNS. The CDR3 DNA sequence: TGTGCCACTTCGTCCCAGGGGGGTAATTCACCCCTCCACTTT. It encodes CATSSQGGNSPLHF.

As for this clone: Other nucleotide sequences in the sample specify the same CDR3. The J gene is TRBJ1-1, the V gene TRBV11-2; D not resolved. V was cut by 3 bases and J by 0 bases, with 5 bases left in between. The germline gives CDR1 SGHAT, CDR2 FQNNGV. The CDR3 length is 13 residues. CDR3 sequence: CASSLAVNTEAFF. CDR3 DNA: TGTGCCAGCAGCTTGGCCGTGAACACTGAAGCTTTCTTT.

This chain uses TRBV10-3 with TRBJ1-1, with 7 bases matching TRBD1. The CDR3 has 13 residues. Germline V lookup: CDR1 ENHRY, CDR2 SYGVKD. Unmatched junction bases numbered 10, after V lost 10 bases and J lost 5 bases. The CDR3 DNA is TGTGCCACCGGGGACAGCCGGGGGACTGAAGCTTTCTTT. Translating it yields CATGDSRGTEAFF.

The chain combines TRBV7-2 with TRBJ1-2; 7 positions match TRBD1. Germline V gene data show CDR1 as SGHTA and CDR2 as FQGNSA. The V and J ends lost 0 bases and 8 bases, in that order; junction bases with no gene match: 6. The CDR3 spans 14 residues. Here the CDR3 reads CASSLAYRDRGYTF. In DNA form, the CDR3 reads TGTGCCAGCAGCTTAGCCTATCGGGACAGAGGCTACACCTTC.

In this sample, this clone turned up once. The chain is built from TRBV5-1 and TRBJ2-2; perhaps TRBD1 as D (6 bases). Germline V CDR1 and CDR2: SGHRS, YFSETQ. The V and J ends lost 4 bases and 7 bases respectively, with 14 bases between them. The CDR3 loop spans 14 amino acids. CDR3 amino acids: CASSEGHSSGELFF. Here the CDR3 DNA reads TGCGCCAGCAGCGAGGGACATTCCAGCGGGGAGCTGTTTTTT.

The chain couples TRBV15 to TRBJ2-3, with D possibly being TRBD1 (6 bases). The V gene lost 0 bases and the J gene lost 0 bases, with 13 bases spanning the gap. The CDR3 length is 17 residues. Germline V gene data show CDR1 as LNHNV and CDR2 as YYDKDF (reference sequence). The DNA of the CDR3 is TGTGCCACCAGCAGAGAGGGGACACCCCTCAGCACAGATACGCAGTATTTT. The encoded protein is CATSREGTPLSTDTQYF. Supplemented by reference TRBV15 and TRBJ2-3, the full variable domain reads DAMVIQNPRYQVTQFGKPVTLSCSQTLNHNVMYWYQQKSSQAPKLLFHYYDKDFNNEADTPDNFQSRRPNTSFCFLDIRSPGLGDTAMYLCATSREGTPLSTDTQYFGPGTRLTVL.

The genes are TRBV10-3 and TRBJ2-7, with 7 bases that match TRBD2. Trimming took 8 bases from V and 4 from J; bases not matched to a gene: 2. The length of the CDR3 is 11 residues. The germline V gene encodes CDR1 ENHRY and CDR2 SYGVKD. The CDR3 reads CAIGGEYEQYF. CDR3 coding DNA: TGTGCCATCGGGGGGGAATACGAGCAGTACTTC.

The V call is TRBV7-9, the J call TRBJ2-3, with 9 bases that match TRBD2. V lost 5 bases, J lost 2 bases, and 5 bases stayed unmatched. This CDR3 is built from 15 residues. Germline CDR1 is SEHNR and CDR2 is FQNEAQ (reference sequence). CDR3 in amino acids: CASSDLAGDTDTQYF. DNA for the CDR3: TGTGCCAGCAGCGACTTAGCGGGAGACACAGATACGCAGTATTTT.

The sample holds one count of this clone. The chain has TRBV29-1 and TRBJ1-2, with 9 bases matching TRBD1. The CDR3 length is 14 residues. Trimming removed 2 bases from V and 4 bases from J; junction bases left unmatched: 5. Germline CDR1 and CDR2: SQVTM and ANQGSEA. CDR3 DNA sequence: TGCAGCGTTGAAAGGGACAGGGCTGGCTATGGCTACACCTTC. As protein: CSVERDRAGYGYTF.

The chain combines TRBV29-1 with TRBJ2-5; D is possibly TRBD1 (6 bases). The germline gives CDR1 SQVTM, CDR2 ANQGSEA. The CDR3 has 13 residues. V was shortened by 6 bases and J by 1 base, with 12 bases between the two germline ends. CDR3 DNA sequence: TGCAGCGTAGGACAGATTCTCCAAGAGACCCAGTACTTC. Protein product: CSVGQILQETQYF.

The chain combines TRBV18 with TRBJ2-1; unclear D gene. CDR3 length: 15 residues. Germline V gene lookup returns CDR1 KGHSH and CDR2 LQKENI. V was cut by 1 base and J by 1 base, with 8 bases left in between. The CDR3 DNA reads TGTGCCAGCTCACCACAGTTCGGGTCCTACAATGAGCAGTTCTTC. It specifies CASSPQFGSYNEQFF. The variable domain in full, completed from reference TRBV18 and TRBJ2-1, reads NAGVMQNPRHLVRRRGQEARLRCSPMKGHSHVYWYRQLPEEGLKFMVYLQKENIIDESGMPKERFSAEFPKEGPSILRIQQVVRGDSAAYFCASSPQFGSYNEQFFGPGTRLTVL.